A selection of T cell receptor beta chains follows, all from one sample in a study of control samples from healthy donors and cancer patients. TCRdb's copy holds only in-frame clones and misses some; the assay was immunoSEQ multiplex PCR. The data show approximately 86,000 clones, over 65% seen once. Sequencing was done on a sample of blood. These receptor sequences come from a woman in her forties in good health. Each CDR3 is given with its conserved first and last residue. A D gene is named only where the DNA matches it firmly. The listing skips clone size in some rows; elsewhere it reads once, few, many or a size class.

TRBV6-6	-	TRBJ2-7	-	TGTGCCAGCAGTTCCTCCCCCGGCAGCTCCTACGAGCAGTACTTC	CASSSSPGSSYEQYF
TRBV24-1	-	TRBJ2-7	-	TGTGCCACCAGTGACTCCGTAAGCCCCTACGAGCAGTACTTC	CATSDSVSPYEQYF
TRBV6-2/TRBV6-3	once	TRBJ2-3	TRBD2	TGTGCCAGCAGGCCTACTAGCGGGGGACTTCTCACAGATACGCAGTATTTT	CASRPTSGGLLTDTQYF
TRBV11-3	-	TRBJ1-5	TRBD1	TGTGCCAGCAGCCCCGGGACAGGGGGCTTCACCAGCAATCAGCCCCAGCATTTT	CASSPGTGGFTSNQPQHF
TRBV19	once	TRBJ1-5	TRBD1	TGTGCCAGTAATCTCAGGGGGTACAATCAGCCCCAGCATTTT	CASNLRGYNQPQHF
TRBV7-6	-	TRBJ2-3	-	TGTGCCAGCAGCTTACGTGTTGCGGCTGATACGCAGTATTTT	CASSLRVAADTQYF
TRBV24-1	-	TRBJ2-2	-	TGTGCCACCAGTGCCCTGGGGCGAACAGGGAAGGCGAACACCGGGGAGCTGTTTTTT	CATSALGRTGKANTGELFF
TRBV10-2	-	TRBJ2-7	TRBD1	TGCGCCAGCAGTACGGACAGGGTTGGCGTCTACGAGCAGTACTTC	CASSTDRVGVYEQYF
TRBV3-1/TRBV3-2	-	TRBJ1-3	TRBD1	TGTGCCAGCAGCCAAGGACAGGGGGCAGACACCATATATTTT	CASSQGQGADTIYF
TRBV12-3/TRBV12-4	-	TRBJ2-1	-	TGTGCCAGCAGTTCACGGGGTTCTAGGGGGCAGTTCTTC	CASSSRGSRGQFF
TRBV6-2/TRBV6-3	-	TRBJ2-3	-	TGTGCCAGCAGTTACCGGGACACCTTTCCAGATACGCAGTATTTT	CASSYRDTFPDTQYF
TRBV19	-	TRBJ2-6	-	TGTGCCAGTACCCGGTCCCTAGAATCTGGGGCCAACGTCCTGACTTTC	CASTRSLESGANVLTF
TRBV27	-	TRBJ2-7	-	TGTGCCAGCAGTTTAGGGCGAACCTACGAGCAGTACTTC	CASSLGRTYEQYF